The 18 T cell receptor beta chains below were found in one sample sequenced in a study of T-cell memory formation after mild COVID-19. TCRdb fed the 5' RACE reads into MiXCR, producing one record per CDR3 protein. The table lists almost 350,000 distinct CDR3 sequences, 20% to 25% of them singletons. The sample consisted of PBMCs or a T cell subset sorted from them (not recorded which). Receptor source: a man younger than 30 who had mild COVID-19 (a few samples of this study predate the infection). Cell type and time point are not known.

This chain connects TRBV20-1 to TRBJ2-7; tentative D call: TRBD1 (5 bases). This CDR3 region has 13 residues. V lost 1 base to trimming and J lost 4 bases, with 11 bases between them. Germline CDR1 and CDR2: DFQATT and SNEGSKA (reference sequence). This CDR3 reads CSARVPGRYEQYF. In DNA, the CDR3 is TGCAGTGCTAGAGTGCCAGGGCGGTACGAGCAGTACTTC.

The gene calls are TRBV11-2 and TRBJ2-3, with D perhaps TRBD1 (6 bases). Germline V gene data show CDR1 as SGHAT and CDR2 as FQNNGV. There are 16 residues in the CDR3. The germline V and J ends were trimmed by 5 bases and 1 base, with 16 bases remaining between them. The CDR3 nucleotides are TGTGCCAGCAGCCCTAGGGGGATCCTTGGCACAGATACGCAGTATTTT. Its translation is CASSPRGILGTDTQYF.

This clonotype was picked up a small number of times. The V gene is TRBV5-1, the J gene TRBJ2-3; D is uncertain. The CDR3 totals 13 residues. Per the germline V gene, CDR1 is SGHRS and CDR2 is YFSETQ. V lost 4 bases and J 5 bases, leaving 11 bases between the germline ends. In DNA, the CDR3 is TGCGCCAGCAGCACTCCGGACGGAGATACGCAGTATTTT. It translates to CASSTPDGDTQYF.

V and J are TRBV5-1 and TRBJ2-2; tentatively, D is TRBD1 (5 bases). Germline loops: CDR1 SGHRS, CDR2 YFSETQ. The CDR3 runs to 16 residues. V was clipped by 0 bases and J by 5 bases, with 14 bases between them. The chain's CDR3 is CASSLAPTGSTGELFF. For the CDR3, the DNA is TGCGCCAGCAGCTTGGCCCCCACAGGAAGTACCGGGGAGCTGTTTTTT. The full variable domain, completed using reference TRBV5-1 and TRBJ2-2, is KAGVTQTPRYLIKTRGQQVTLSCSPISGHRSVSWYQQTPGQGLQFLFEYFSETQRNKGNFPGRFSGRQFSNSRSEMNVSTLELGDSALYLCASSLAPTGSTGELFFGEGSRLTVL.

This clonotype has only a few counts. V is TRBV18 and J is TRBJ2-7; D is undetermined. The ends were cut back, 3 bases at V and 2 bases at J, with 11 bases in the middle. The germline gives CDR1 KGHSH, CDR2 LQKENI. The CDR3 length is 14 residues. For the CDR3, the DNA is TGTGCCAGCTCACCGACGGGTCGAACCTACGAGCAGTACGTC. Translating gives CASSPTGRTYEQYV.

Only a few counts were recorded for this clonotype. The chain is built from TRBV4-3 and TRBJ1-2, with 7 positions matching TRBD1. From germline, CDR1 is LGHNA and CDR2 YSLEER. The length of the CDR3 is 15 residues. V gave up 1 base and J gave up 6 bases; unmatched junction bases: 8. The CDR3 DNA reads TGCGCCAGCAGCCAAGGTGGGACAGTCCCTAATGGCTACACCTTC. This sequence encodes CASSQGGTVPNGYTF.

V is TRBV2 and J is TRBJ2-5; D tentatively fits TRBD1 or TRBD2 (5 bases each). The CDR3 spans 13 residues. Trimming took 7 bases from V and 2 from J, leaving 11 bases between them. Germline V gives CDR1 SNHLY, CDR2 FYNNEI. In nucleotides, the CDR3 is TGTGCCAGCACCTCGGGACCACAAGAGACCCAGTACTTC. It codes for CASTSGPQETQYF.

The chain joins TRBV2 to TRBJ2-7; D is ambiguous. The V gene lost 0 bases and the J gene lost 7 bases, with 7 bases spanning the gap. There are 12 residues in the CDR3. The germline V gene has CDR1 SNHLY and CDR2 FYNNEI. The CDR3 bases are TGTGCCAGCAGTGAAGCGCAACGGGAGCAGTACGTC. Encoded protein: CASSEAQREQYV.

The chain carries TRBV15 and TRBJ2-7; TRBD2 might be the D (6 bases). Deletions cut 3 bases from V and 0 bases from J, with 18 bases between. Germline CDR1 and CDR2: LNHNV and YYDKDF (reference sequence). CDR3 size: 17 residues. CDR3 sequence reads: CATSSPPGDASSYEQYF. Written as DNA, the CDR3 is TGTGCCACCAGCAGCCCCCCGGGGGACGCGAGCTCCTACGAGCAGTACTTC.

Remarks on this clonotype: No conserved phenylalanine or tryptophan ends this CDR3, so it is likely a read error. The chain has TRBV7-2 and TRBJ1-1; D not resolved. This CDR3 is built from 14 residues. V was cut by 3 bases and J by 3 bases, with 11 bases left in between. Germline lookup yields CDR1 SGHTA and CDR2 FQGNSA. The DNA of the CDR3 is TGTGCCAGCAGCTTGACGGACGGACACACTGAAGCTTTCCTT. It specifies CASSLTDGHTEAFL.

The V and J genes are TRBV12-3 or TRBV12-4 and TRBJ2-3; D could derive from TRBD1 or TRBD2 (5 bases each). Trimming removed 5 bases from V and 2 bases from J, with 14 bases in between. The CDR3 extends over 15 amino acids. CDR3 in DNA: TGTGCCAGCAGTCAAGCCGGGGCAGCCACAGATACGCAGTATTTT. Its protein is CASSQAGAATDTQYF.

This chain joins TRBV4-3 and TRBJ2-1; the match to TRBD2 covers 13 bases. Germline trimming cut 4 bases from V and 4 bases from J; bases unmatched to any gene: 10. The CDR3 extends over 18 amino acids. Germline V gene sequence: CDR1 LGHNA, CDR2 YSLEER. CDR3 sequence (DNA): TGCGCCAGCAGCCCCCGGACTAGCGGGGGACCCAAATACAATGAGCAGTTCTTC. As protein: CASSPRTSGGPKYNEQFF.

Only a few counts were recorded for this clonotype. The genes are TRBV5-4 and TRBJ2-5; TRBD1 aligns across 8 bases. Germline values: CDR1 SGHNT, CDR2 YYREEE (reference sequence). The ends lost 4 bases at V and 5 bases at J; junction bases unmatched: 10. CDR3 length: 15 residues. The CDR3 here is CASSPPPGQDETQYF. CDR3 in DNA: TGTGCCAGCAGCCCCCCCCCGGGACAGGACGAGACCCAGTACTTC.

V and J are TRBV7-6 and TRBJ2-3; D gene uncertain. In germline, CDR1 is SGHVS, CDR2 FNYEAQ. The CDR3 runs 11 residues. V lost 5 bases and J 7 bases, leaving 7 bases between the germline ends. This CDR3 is CASSAEHTQYF. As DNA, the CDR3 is TGTGCCAGCAGCGCAGAACATACGCAGTATTTT.

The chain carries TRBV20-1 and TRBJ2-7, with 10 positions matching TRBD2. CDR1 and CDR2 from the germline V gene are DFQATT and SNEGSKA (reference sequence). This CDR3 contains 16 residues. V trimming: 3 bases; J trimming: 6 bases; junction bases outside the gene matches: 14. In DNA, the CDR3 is TGCAGTGCTAGTAGCCGCCCCAGCGGGGGGGCCGGCGAGCAGTACTTC. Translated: CSASSRPSGGAGEQYF.

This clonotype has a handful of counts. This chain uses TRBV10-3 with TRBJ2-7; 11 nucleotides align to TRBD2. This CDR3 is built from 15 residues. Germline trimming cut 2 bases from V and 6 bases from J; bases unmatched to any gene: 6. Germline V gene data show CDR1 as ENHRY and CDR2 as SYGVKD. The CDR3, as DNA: TGTGCCATCAGTGAGGTTCCTAGCGGGGGGTCCGAGCAGTACGTC. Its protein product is CAISEVPSGGSEQYV.

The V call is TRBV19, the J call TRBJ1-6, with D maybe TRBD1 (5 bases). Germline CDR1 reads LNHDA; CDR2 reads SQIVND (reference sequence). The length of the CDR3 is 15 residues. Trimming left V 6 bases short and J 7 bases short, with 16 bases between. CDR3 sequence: CASRDTGRMNSPLHF. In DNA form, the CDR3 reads TGTGCCAGTAGGGATACGGGACGGATGAATTCACCCCTCCACTTT.

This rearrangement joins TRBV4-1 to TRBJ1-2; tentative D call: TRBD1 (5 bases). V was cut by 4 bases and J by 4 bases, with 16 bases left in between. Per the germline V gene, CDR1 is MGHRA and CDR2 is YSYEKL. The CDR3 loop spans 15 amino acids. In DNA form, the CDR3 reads TGCGCCAGCAGCCCTCATATGGGGCCTGGCTATGGCTACACCTTC. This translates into CASSPHMGPGYGYTF.